This T cell receptor (beta chain) was recovered during a study of blood T cells in healthy people across ages (dated by TCRdb to between 2014 and 2016). With regard to the full study: In model experiments, template switching captured about one uniquely barcoded TCR beta cDNA molecule for every two T cells. To avoid experimental bias, donors of different ages were distributed randomly across sequencing lanes. Four age groups were formed from the donors: young (average roughly 16 years), middle-aged (around 41), aged (more than 55) and long-lived (more than 75). For two donors (one aged 18 to 29 and one aged 80 or older), the study analyzed two additional independent replicas of 1 million unique cDNA reads from the same blood draw. The study measured age-related changes in TCR beta repertoire diversity using deep sequencing normalized with unique cDNA molecular identifiers. Beyond this particular receptor, the publication reports: The long-lived group showed more naive CD4+ T cells, fewer expanded clones and increased TCR diversity than the aged group, suggesting age selection. As age increased, observed TCR beta diversity per million T cells dropped in a roughly linear way, and a significant reduction was already evident by age about 40. Conclusive comparison of naive and antigen-experienced compartments was prevented by the profiling of bulk unsorted PBMCs. A strong correlation was found between observed TCR beta diversity and the percentage of naive T cells measured by flow cytometry. Estimates of total diversity based on one million sequenced T cells were regarded as lower bounds and as underestimates. Donor CMV infection status was unknown, potentially confounding age-related changes in expanded clonotypes.

Donors were approximately 42 systemically healthy Caucasian individuals from Russia aged roughly 6 to 90 years. Each donor gave ten milliliters of peripheral blood, drawn into EDTA-treated Vacutainer tubes. PBMCs were isolated by Ficoll-Paque density-gradient centrifugation, with at least 6 million obtained per sample. Total RNA was extracted from PBMCs with Trizol reagent, with at least 6 micrograms obtained per sample. For every donor, an aliquot of PBMCs went through flow cytometry to measure the percentages of naive CD45RAhigh/CD27high T cells. CDR1 and CDR2 (SGHDN, FVKESK) derive from the germline V gene. The CDR3, from cysteine to phenylalanine, totals 16 residues. Only the CDR3 DNA stays, 48 bases, in frame from base 1. About this clonotype itself: The antigen this receptor binds is unknown. Germline is not matched at one junction end, which may reflect a read error.

Libraries were prepared through 5' RACE. The second PCR ran for roughly 7 to 12 cycles and used a J-beta primer mix along with a sample-barcoded 5' primer. A template-switch 5' adaptor carrying 12 random nucleotides introduced a unique molecular identifier onto each TCR beta cDNA molecule. Each sample yielded at least 2.5 million CDR3-containing paired-end reads. The Mint cDNA synthesis kit, primed by a TRBC-specific oligonucleotide, was used to synthesize first-strand cDNA from all RNA. Following uracil-DNA glycosylase treatment, a first 18-cycle PCR with universal primers M1SS and BC2_uni_R was performed on all cDNA. Turning to the authors' computational methods: For normalization, 1 million high-quality reads were randomly selected from each sample, with every read carrying a distinct molecular identifier. Instead of being binned into consensus sequences, reads that shared molecular identifiers were thrown out. CDR3 identification, clonotype clustering and error correction used MiTCR with a Q25 quality threshold and the strictest error-elimination algorithm. Lower-bound total TCR beta diversity was estimated with a nonparametric unseen species model using Euler transformation. TCRdb reprocessing: public reads trimmed at Q25 with fastp, clones called with MiXCR, in-frame beta chains kept. Entries are consolidated by CDR3 protein sequence, retaining the most common genes and DNA. These V and J calls rely on TCRdb rather than the paper's analysis. Counted in this sample were 1.8 million or so distinct CDR3 sequences; about 39% of them appeared once. The top ten hold about 21% of the sample.

The sequencing sample was made of blood. The source of this sequence is a human donor in good health. The sequence links TRBV14 to TRBJ2-1; the central 9 bases match TRBD2. The nucleotides are TGTGCCAGCAGGCCCCGTGGACTAGCGAGCTACAATGAGCGGTTCTTC. This is translated as CASRPRGLASYNERFF. This CDR3, with the reference TRBV14 and TRBJ2-1 proteins standing in past its ends, gives the full variable domain EAGVTQFPSHSVIEKGQTVTLRCDPISGHDNLYWYRRVMGKEIKFLLHFVKESKQDESGMPNNRFLAERTGGTYSTLKVQPAELEDSGVYFCASRPRGLASYNERFFGPGTRLTVL.